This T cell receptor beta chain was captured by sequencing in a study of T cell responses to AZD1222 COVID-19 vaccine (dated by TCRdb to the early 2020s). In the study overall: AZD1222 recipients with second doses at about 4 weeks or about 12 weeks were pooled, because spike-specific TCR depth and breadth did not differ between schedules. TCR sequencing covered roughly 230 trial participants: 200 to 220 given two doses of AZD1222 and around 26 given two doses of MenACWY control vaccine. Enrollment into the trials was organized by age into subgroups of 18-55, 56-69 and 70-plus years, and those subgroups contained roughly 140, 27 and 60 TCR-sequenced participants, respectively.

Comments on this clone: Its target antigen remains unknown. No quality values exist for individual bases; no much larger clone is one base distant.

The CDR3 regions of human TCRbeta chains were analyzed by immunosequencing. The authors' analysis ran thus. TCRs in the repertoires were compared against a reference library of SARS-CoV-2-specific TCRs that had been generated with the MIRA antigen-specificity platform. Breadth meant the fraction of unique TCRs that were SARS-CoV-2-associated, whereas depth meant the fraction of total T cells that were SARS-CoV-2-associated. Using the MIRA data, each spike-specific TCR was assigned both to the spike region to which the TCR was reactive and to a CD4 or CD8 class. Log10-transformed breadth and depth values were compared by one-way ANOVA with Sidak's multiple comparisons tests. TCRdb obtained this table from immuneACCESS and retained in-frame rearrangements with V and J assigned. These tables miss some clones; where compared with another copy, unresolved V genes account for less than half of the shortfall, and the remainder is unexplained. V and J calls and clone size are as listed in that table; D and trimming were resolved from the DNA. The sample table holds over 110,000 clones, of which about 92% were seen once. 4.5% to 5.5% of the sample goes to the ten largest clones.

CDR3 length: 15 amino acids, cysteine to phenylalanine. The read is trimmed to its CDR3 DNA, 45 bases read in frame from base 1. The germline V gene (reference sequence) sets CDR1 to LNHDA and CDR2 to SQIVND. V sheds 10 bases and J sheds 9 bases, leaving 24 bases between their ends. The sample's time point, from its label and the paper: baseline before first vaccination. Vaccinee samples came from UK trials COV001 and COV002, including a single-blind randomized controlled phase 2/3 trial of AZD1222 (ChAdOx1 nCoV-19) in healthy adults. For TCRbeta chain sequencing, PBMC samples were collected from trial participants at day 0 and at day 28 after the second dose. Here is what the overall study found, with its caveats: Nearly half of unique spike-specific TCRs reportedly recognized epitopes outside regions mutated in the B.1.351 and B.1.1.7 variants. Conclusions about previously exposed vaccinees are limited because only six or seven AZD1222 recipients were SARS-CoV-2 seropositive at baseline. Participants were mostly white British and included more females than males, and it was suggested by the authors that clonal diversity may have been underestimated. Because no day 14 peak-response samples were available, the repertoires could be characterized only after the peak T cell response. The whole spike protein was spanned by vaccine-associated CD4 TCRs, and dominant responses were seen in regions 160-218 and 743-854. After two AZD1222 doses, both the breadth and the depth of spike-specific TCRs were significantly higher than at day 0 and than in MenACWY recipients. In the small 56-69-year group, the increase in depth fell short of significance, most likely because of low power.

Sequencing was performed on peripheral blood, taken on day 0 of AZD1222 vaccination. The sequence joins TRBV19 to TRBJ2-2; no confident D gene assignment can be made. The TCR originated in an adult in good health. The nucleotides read TGTGCCACCCAGAACGGAGTTGGCGTGAAACGGGAGCTGTTTTTT. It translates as CATQNGVGVKRELFF. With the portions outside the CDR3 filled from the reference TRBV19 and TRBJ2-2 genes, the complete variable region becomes DGGITQSPKYLFRKEGQNVTLSCEQNLNHDAMYWYRQDPGQGLRLIYYSQIVNDFQKGDIAEGYSVSREKKESFPLTVTSAQKNPTAFYLCATQNGVGVKRELFFGEGSRLTVL.